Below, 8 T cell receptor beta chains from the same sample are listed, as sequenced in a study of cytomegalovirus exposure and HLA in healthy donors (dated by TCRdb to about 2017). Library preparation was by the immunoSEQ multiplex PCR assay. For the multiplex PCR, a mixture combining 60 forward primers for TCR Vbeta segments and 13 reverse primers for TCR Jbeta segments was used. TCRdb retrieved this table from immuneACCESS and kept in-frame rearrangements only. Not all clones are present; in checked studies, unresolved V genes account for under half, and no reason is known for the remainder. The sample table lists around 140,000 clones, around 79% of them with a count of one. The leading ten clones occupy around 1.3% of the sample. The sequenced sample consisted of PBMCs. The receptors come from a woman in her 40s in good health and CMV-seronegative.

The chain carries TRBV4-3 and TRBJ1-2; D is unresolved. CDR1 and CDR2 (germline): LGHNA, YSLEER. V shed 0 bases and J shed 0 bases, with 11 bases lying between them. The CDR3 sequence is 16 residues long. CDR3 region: CASSQDFYEANYGYTF. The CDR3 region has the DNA TGCGCCAGCAGCCAAGATTTCTACGAAGCTAACTATGGCTACACCTTC.

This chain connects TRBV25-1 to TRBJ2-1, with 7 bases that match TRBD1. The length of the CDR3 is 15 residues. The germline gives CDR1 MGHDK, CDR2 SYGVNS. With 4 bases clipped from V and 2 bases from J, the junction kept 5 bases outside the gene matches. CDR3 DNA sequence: TGTGCCAGCAGTGGGGACAGAATAACCTACAATGAGCAGTTCTTC. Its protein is CASSGDRITYNEQFF.

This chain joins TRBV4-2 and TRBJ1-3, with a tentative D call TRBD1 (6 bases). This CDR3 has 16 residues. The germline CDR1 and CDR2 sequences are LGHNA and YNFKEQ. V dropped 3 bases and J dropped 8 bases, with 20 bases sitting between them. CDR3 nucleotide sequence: TGTGCCAGCAGCCACGACCGCTCGGGAGGGGGGGACACCATATATTTT. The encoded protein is CASSHDRSGGGDTIYF.

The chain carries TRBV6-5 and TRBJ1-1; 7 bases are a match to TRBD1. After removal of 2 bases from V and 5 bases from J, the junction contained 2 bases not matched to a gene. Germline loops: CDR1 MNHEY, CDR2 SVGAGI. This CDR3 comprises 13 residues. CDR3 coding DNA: TGTGCCAGCAGTTACATCAGGGGGACTGAAGCTTTCTTT. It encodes CASSYIRGTEAFF.

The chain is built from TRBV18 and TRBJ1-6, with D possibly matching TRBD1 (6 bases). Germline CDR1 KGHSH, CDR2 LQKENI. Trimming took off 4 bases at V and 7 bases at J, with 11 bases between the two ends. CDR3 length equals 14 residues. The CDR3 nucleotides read TGTGCCAGCTCACTCCGGGACACCAATTCACCCCTCCACTTT. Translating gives CASSLRDTNSPLHF.

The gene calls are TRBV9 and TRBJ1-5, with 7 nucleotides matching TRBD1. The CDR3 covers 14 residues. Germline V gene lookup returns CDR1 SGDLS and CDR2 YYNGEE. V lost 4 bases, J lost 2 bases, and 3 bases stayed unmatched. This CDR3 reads CASSLTGGNQPQHF. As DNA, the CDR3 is TGTGCCAGCAGCCTAACAGGGGGCAATCAGCCCCAGCATTTT.

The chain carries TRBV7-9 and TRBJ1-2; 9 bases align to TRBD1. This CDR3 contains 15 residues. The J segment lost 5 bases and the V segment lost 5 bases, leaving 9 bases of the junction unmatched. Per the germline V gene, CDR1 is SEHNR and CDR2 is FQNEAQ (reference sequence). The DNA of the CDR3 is TGTGCCAGCAGCCCCGGGACAGGGAATAGTTATGGCTACACCTTC. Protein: CASSPGTGNSYGYTF.

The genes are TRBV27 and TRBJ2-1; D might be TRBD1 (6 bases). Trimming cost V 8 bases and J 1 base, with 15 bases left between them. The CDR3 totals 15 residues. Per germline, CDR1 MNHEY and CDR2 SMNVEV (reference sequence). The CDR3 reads CASGLTTGSYNEQFF. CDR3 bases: TGTGCCAGCGGGTTGACGACAGGATCCTACAATGAGCAGTTCTTC.